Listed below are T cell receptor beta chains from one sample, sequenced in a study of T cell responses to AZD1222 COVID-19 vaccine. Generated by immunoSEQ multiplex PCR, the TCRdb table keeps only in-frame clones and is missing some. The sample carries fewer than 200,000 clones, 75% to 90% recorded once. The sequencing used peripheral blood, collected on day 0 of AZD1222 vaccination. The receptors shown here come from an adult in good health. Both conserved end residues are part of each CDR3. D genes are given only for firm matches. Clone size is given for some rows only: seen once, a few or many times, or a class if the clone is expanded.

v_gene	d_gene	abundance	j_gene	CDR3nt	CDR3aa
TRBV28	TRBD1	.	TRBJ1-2	TGTGCCAGCAAACCTTTCGGGACAGGGTTAGGCTACACCTTC	CASKPFGTGLGYTF
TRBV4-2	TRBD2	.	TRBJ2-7	TGTGCCAGCAGCCAAGATTGGAGCGGGGCGGGCTACGAGCAGTACTTC	CASSQDWSGAGYEQYF
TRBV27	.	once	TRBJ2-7	TGTGCCAGCAGTTTAGCGGGACAGTTCTACGAGCAGTACTTC	CASSLAGQFYEQYF
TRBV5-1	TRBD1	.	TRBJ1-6	TGCGCCAGCAGCGTCGGGACAGGGGGCAATTCACCCCTCCACTTT	CASSVGTGGNSPLHF
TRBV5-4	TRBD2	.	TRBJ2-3	TGTGCCAGCAGCTTGGGGACTAGCGGGGGGGCAGATACGCAGTATTTT	CASSLGTSGGADTQYF
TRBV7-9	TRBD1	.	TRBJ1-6	TGTGCCAGCAGCTCGGGACAGGGTTCTTCACCCCTCCACTTT	CASSSGQGSSPLHF
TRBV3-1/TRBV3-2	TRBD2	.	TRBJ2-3	TGTGCCAGCAAGCGGGAGGGTACAGATACGCAGTATTTT	CASKREGTDTQYF
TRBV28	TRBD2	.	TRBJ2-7	TGTGCCAGCAGTTCCACTAGCGGGAGGGCCGTCGAGCAGTACTTC	CASSSTSGRAVEQYF
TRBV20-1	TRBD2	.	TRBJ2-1	TGCAGTGCTGGTGGACTAGCGGGATTGAATGAGCAGTTCTTC	CSAGGLAGLNEQFF
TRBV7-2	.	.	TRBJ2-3	TGTGCCAGCACCGTAGGGGGCACAGATACGCAGTATTTT	CASTVGGTDTQYF
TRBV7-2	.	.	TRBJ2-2	TGTGCCAGCAGCTTAGAGTTAATTAGGCCAACCGGGGAGCTGTTTTTT	CASSLELIRPTGELFF
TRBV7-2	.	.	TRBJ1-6	TGTGCCAGCAGCTTAACCTCGGGAGCACTTTATAATTCACCCCTCCACTTT	CASSLTSGALYNSPLHF
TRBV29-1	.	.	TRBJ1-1	TGCAGCGTTGCGTTCCTGGCGAACACTGAAGCTTTCTTT	CSVAFLANTEAFF
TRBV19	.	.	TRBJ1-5	TGTGCCAGTACCGGGCCCGAGGATCAGCCCCAGCATTTT	CASTGPEDQPQHF
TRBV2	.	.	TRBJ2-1	TGTGCCGGGCAACTTCGGACAGAACGTTACAATGAGCAGTTCTTC	CAGQLRTERYNEQFF
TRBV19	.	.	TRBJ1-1	TGTGCCAGTAGTATAACGGCCCCCGGGGGCACTGAAGCTTTCTTT	CASSITAPGGTEAFF
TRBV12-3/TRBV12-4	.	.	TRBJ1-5	TGTGCCAGCAGAGCTCAGGGATTTCAGCCCCAGCATTTT	CASRAQGFQPQHF
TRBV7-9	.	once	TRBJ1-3	TGTGCCAGCAGCTTCGGGGATGGAAACACCATATATTTT	CASSFGDGNTIYF
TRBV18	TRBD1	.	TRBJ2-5	TGTGCCAGCTCAGGAGACAGGGTGGAGACCCAGTACTTC	CASSGDRVETQYF
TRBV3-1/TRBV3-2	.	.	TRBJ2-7	TGTGCCAGCAGCCAAGATAGGGGCTACGAGCAGTACTTC	CASSQDRGYEQYF
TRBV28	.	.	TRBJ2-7	TGTGCCAGCAGTTTCTCAGCGGGCAGGCTTTACGAGCAGTACTTC	CASSFSAGRLYEQYF
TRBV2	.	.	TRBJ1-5	TGTGCCAGCAGGGAAAGACAGGTTCCGGGGCAGCCCCAGCATTTT	CASRERQVPGQPQHF
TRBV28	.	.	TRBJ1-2	TGTGCCAGCAGTTTCGGAGCCTATGGCTACACCTTC	CASSFGAYGYTF
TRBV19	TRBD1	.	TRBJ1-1	TGTGCCAGTAGTTCCGTAGGCAGGGGGCGAGCTTTCTTT	CASSSVGRGRAFF
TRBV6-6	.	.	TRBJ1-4	TGTGCCAGCCGCCTCGGGGGGCAGGGTGAAAAACTGTTTTTT	CASRLGGQGEKLFF
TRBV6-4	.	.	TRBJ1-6	TGTGCCAGCAGTGTGGACTCCTATAATTCACCCCTCCACTTT	CASSVDSYNSPLHF
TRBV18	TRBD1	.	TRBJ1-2	TGTGCCAGCTCACTGAGGTTTGAGGGGGCGCAAGTCTACACCTTC	CASSLRFEGAQVYTF
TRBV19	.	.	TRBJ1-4	TGTGCCAGTAAAGGGACTCTTTCGGAAACAACTAATGAAAAACTGTTTTTT	CASKGTLSETTNEKLFF
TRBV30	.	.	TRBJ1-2	TGTGCCTGGAGGGGGACTCCGAATCGGTCCGGCTACACCTTC	CAWRGTPNRSGYTF
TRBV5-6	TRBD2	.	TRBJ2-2	TGTGCCAGCAGCTCCGGGACTACCAACACCGGGGAGCTGTTTTTT	CASSSGTTNTGELFF
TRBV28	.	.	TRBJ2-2	TGTGCCACCCAAGGGGGGTTGAGGGTGAACACCGGGGAGCTGTTTTTT	CATQGGLRVNTGELFF
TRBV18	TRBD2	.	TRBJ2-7	TGTGCCAGCTCACCATCCTCTAGCGGGGGAGCGGGCGAGCAGTACTTC	CASSPSSSGGAGEQYF
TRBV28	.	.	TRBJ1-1	TGTGCCAGCACTGGGGGGTTGGGAGCTTTCTTT	CASTGGLGAFF
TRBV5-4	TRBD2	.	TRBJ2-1	TGTGCCAGCAGCCAGGGGACTAGCGGGAGTACGGGTGAGCAGTTCTTC	CASSQGTSGSTGEQFF
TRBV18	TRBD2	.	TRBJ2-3	TGTGCCAGCTCACCCGGACTAGGTTACACAGATACGCAGTATTTT	CASSPGLGYTDTQYF